These 5 T cell receptor beta chains came from one sample sequenced in a study of cytomegalovirus exposure and HLA in healthy donors. Sequenced by immunoSEQ multiplex PCR; TCRdb stores in-frame clones only, minus some. The sample yields 250,000 to 400,000 clones, approximately 88% seen once. Sequenced input: PBMCs. These receptors were obtained from a young man in good health and CMV-seronegative.

The CDR3 coding sequence is TGTGCCAGCAGCTTACTTGACAGCTCAGGCTACACCTTC. Its translation is CASSLLDSSGYTF. This chain links TRBV7-2 with TRBJ1-2, with D tentatively TRBD1 (5 bases). This CDR3 region has 13 residues. CDR1 and CDR2 from the germline V gene are SGHTA and FQGNSA. Trimming cost V 2 bases and J 8 bases, with 12 bases left between them.

This clone was counted once. V usage is TRBV5-5 and J usage is TRBJ1-5; D is undetermined. Germline CDR1 and CDR2: SGHKS and YYEKEE (reference sequence). Trimming shortened V by 3 bases and J by 0 bases, and 7 bases separated the two germline ends. The CDR3 runs 14 residues. CDR3 region: CASSSWSSNQPQHF. The CDR3 coding sequence is TGTGCCAGCAGCTCATGGAGTAGCAATCAGCCCCAGCATTTT.

The chain carries TRBV2 and TRBJ1-2; possible D gene TRBD1, 5 bases. Trimming left V 0 bases short and J 7 bases short, with 18 bases between. CDR1 SNHLY and CDR2 FYNNEI come from the germline V gene. The CDR3 extends over 16 amino acids. The CDR3 reads CASSEAGGGGKVGYTF. CDR3 bases: TGTGCCAGCAGTGAAGCGGGTGGTGGGGGGAAAGTTGGCTACACCTTC. Full variable domain (rest looked up from reference TRBV2 and TRBJ1-2): EPEVTQTPSHQVTQMGQEVILRCVPISNHLYFYWYRQILGQKVEFLVSFYNNEISEKSEIFDDQFSVERPDGSNFTLKIRSTKLEDSAMYFCASSEAGGGGKVGYTFGSGTRLTVV.

The chain uses TRBV18 and TRBJ2-1, with 10 bases that match TRBD1. The length of the CDR3 is 16 residues. Germline assignment: CDR1 KGHSH and CDR2 LQKENI. Germline trimming cut 1 base from V and 8 bases from J; bases unmatched to any gene: 8. The chain's CDR3 is CASSPQGDRGLDEQFF. The DNA for the CDR3 is TGTGCCAGCTCACCACAGGGGGACAGGGGTTTGGATGAGCAGTTCTTC.

The V call is TRBV10-2, the J call TRBJ1-6; 9 positions agree with TRBD1. The CDR3 is 17 amino acids. V was clipped by 6 bases and J by 2 bases; unmatched bases: 8. CDR1 is WSHSY, CDR2 SAAADI, per germline. The CDR3 is CASSPPTGGTYNSPLHF. In nucleotides, the CDR3 is TGCGCCAGCAGCCCCCCGACAGGGGGAACCTATAATTCACCCCTCCACTTT.